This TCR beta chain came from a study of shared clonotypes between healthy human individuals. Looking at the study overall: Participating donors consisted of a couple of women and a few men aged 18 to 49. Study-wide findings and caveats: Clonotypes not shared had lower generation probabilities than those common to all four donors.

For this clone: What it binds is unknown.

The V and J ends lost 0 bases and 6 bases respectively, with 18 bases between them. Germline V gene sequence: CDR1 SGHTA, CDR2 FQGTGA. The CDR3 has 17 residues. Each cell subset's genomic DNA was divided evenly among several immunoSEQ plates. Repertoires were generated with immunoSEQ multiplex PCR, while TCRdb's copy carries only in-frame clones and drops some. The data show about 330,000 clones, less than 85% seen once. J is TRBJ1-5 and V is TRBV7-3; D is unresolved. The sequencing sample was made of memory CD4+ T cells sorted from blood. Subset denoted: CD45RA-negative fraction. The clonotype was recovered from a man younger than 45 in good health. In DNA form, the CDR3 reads TGTGCCAGCAGCTTAACGTTTTGGTCTCGGAAGCGTCAGCCCCAGCATTTT. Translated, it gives CASSLTFWSRKRQPQHF.